These 8 T cell receptor beta chains share one sample of origin, sequenced in a study of blood T cell repertoires in COVID-19. Libraries were prepared by immunoSEQ multiplex PCR; TCRdb keeps only in-frame clonotypes and omits some of them. The table has 200,000 to 300,000 clones, approximately 86% seen once; the top ten hold about 5%. Sequenced input: peripheral blood. The origin of the receptors is an older woman with COVID-19, enrolled during active disease.

Regarding this clone: Other DNA sequences in this specimen translate into the identical CDR3. The rearrangement joins TRBV18 to TRBJ2-7, with 10 nucleotides matching TRBD1. Germline-derived CDR1 and CDR2 are KGHSH and LQKENI. The J segment lost 2 bases and the V segment lost 3 bases, leaving 1 base of the junction unmatched. This CDR3 spans 14 amino acids. CDR3 sequence (DNA): TGTGCCAGCTCACCGGGACAGGGGACCTACGAGCAGTACTTC. This gives the protein CASSPGQGTYEQYF.

The V gene is TRBV28, the J gene TRBJ2-6; D uncertain. Trimming removed 5 bases at V and 4 bases at J, with 12 bases between. The germline gives CDR1 MDHEN, CDR2 SYDVKM. This CDR3 contains 15 residues. The CDR3 coding sequence is TGTGCCAGCAGTGCCTTGGCGGCCGGGGCCAACGTCCTGACTTTC. Translating gives CASSALAAGANVLTF.

The chain joins TRBV5-6 to TRBJ2-7, with TRBD2 identical over 10 bases. Germline-derived CDR1 and CDR2 are SGHDT and YYEEEE. J lost 3 bases, V lost 0 bases, and 3 bases had no gene match. The CDR3 contains 15 residues. The DNA of the CDR3 is TGTGCCAGCAGCTTGGGAGCGGGAGGGATCTACGAGCAGTACTTC. Protein product: CASSLGAGGIYEQYF.

DNA of the CDR3: TGTGCCAGCAGTTACTCGGAGTTTGAGCATTCACCCCTCCACTTT. Translation: CASSYSEFEHSPLHF. This chain uses TRBV6-5 with TRBJ1-6, with D unclear. Looked up from germline, CDR1 is MNHEY and CDR2 is SVGAGI. CDR3 size: 15 residues. V lost 0 bases to trimming and J lost 8 bases, with 11 bases between them.

V is TRBV6-5 and J is TRBJ1-1, with no clear D. CDR3 size: 12 residues. Germline V gene data show CDR1 as MNHEY and CDR2 as SVGAGI. V lost 6 bases to trimming and J lost 0 bases, with 5 bases between them. CDR3 DNA: TGTGCCAGCAGACAAATGAACACTGAAGCTTTCTTT. Its protein product is CASRQMNTEAFF.

This rearrangement joins TRBV6-2 or TRBV6-3 to TRBJ2-1; 12 nucleotides match TRBD2. Germline-derived CDR1 and CDR2 are MNHEY and SVGEGT. The CDR3 consists of 18 residues. The V segment lost 2 bases and the J segment 6 bases; nucleotides outside the gene matches: 11. The DNA for the CDR3 is TGTGCCAGCAGTTACCACGTACGACTAGCGGGAGAAGGCAATGAGCAGTTCTTC. As protein: CASSYHVRLAGEGNEQFF.

The rearrangement uses TRBV13 and TRBJ2-1; TRBD1 aligns across 11 bases. The CDR3 contains 16 residues. Germline CDR1 is PRHDT and CDR2 is FYEKMQ (reference sequence). The V gene end was trimmed by 7 bases and the J gene end by 3 bases; junction bases not matched to a gene: 8. The CDR3 spells CASTRDRGINYNEQFF. The CDR3 DNA sequence: TGTGCCAGCACCCGGGACAGGGGGATTAACTACAATGAGCAGTTCTTC.

This chain uses TRBV11-3 with TRBJ1-6; D is undetermined. CDR1 and CDR2 (germline): SGHNT, YENEEA. CDR3 length: 15 residues. V dropped 3 bases and J dropped 0 bases, with 6 bases sitting between them. The CDR3, as DNA: TGTGCCAGCAGCTTGGGCAGCTCCTATAATTCACCCCTCCACTTT. Amino acids: CASSLGSSYNSPLHF.